The 26 T cell receptor beta chains reported below all come from one sample, sequenced in a study of siplizumab effects on memory and regulatory T cells. TCRdb keeps only in-frame clones here, not all; method: immunoSEQ multiplex PCR. The sample lists some 53,000 clones, 95% to 97% seen once, with 0.64% in the top ten. The sequencing sample was made of naive CD4+ T cells sorted from blood. The origin of the receptors is a human donor in good health.

This chain connects TRBV7-9 to TRBJ2-3, with 7 bases matching TRBD1. CDR3 length: 15 amino acids. Germline lookup yields CDR1 SEHNR and CDR2 FQNEAQ (reference sequence). V shed 1 base, J shed 2 bases, and the junction held 3 bases outside the gene matches. The CDR3 DNA reads TGTGCCAGCAGCTTAGTAACAGGGGACACAGATACGCAGTATTTT. Its translation is CASSLVTGDTDTQYF.

The V gene is TRBV7-3, the J gene TRBJ2-5, with D tentatively TRBD1 (6 bases). Per the germline V gene, CDR1 is SGHTA and CDR2 is FQGTGA. This CDR3 comprises 15 residues. V was trimmed by 2 bases and J by 5 bases, leaving 15 bases between them. The CDR3 DNA is TGTGCCAGCAGCTTAGTGAGGGGCAGGGGCGAGACCCAGTACTTC. Its translation is CASSLVRGRGETQYF. Supplemented by reference TRBV7-3 and TRBJ2-5, the full variable domain reads GAGVSQTPSNKVTEKGKYVELRCDPISGHTALYWYRQSLGQGPEFLIYFQGTGAADDSGLPNDRFFAVRPEGSVSTLKIQRTERGDSAVYLCASSLVRGRGETQYFGPGTRLLVL.

The chain employs TRBV7-9 and TRBJ1-1; TRBD1 might be the D (6 bases). Per the germline V gene, CDR1 is SEHNR and CDR2 is FQNEAQ (reference sequence). Deletions cut 2 bases from V and 6 bases from J, with 10 bases between. The CDR3 runs 13 residues. CDR3 nucleotides: TGTGCCAGCAGCTTAAATAAGGGGGCTGAAGCTTTCTTT. Translation: CASSLNKGAEAFF. Looking up the rest from reference TRBV7-9 and TRBJ1-1 gives the full variable domain: DTGVSQNPRHKITKRGQNVTFRCDPISEHNRLYWYRQTLGQGPEFLTYFQNEAQLEKSRLLSDRFSAERPKGSFSTLEIQRTEQGDSAMYLCASSLNKGAEAFFGQGTRLTVV.

This clone has just one count. The chain combines TRBV5-6 with TRBJ2-6; 10 bases line up with TRBD1. The V gene's germline CDR1 is SGHDT and CDR2 YYEEEE. The CDR3 extends over 17 amino acids. V dropped 7 bases and J dropped 2; count of bases not matched to a gene: 9. DNA of the CDR3: TGTGCCAGCTCCCGGGACAGGGGCTTTACTGGGGCCAACGTCCTGACTTTC. This encodes CASSRDRGFTGANVLTF.

The rearrangement joins TRBV6-6 to TRBJ2-7; maybe TRBD1 (6 bases). The CDR3 length is 13 residues. V shed 2 bases and J shed 4 bases, with 9 bases lying between them. CDR1 and CDR2 (germline): MNHNY, SVGAGI (reference sequence). This chain's CDR3 is CASSYRGSYEQYF. Here the CDR3 DNA reads TGTGCCAGCAGTTACAGGGGGTCATACGAGCAGTACTTC.

The chain combines TRBV6-5 with TRBJ2-6; no definite D call. The CDR3 runs to 13 residues. Germline V CDR1 and CDR2: MNHEY, SVGAGI. The CDR3 protein is CGARSSGANVLTF. In nucleotides, the CDR3 is TGTGGGGCTCGTAGCTCTGGGGCCAACGTCCTGACTTTC.

The chain combines TRBV15 with TRBJ1-5, with D uncertain. Germline V gene sequence: CDR1 LNHNV, CDR2 YYDKDF (reference sequence). V was clipped by 3 bases and J by 3 bases, with 6 bases between them. This CDR3 is built from 13 residues. CDR3 region: CATSRGLNQPQHF. In nucleotides, the CDR3 is TGTGCCACCAGCAGGGGCCTCAATCAGCCCCAGCATTTT.

This chain links TRBV11-3 with TRBJ2-1, with a possible D match to TRBD2 (5 bases). This CDR3 comprises 15 residues. The germline V gene has CDR1 SGHNT and CDR2 YENEEA. Trimming removed 0 bases at V and 3 bases at J, with 9 bases between. CDR3 DNA: TGTGCCAGCAGCTTAGATCTGCGGGTCTACAATGAGCAGTTCTTC. Its translation is CASSLDLRVYNEQFF. Using reference TRBV11-3 and TRBJ2-1 for the parts outside the CDR3, the full variable domain is EAGVVQSPRYKIIEKKQPVAFWCNPISGHNTLYWYLQNLGQGPELLIRYENEEAVDDSQLPKDRFSAERLKGVDSTLKIQPAELGDSAVYLCASSLDLRVYNEQFFGPGTRLTVL.

The V gene is TRBV9, the J gene TRBJ1-1, with D uncertain. The CDR3 consists of 15 residues. CDR1 is SGDLS and CDR2 is YYNGEE in the germline V gene. V lost 0 bases to trimming and J lost 1 base, with 10 bases between them. CDR3 bases: TGTGCCAGCAGCGTAGAACCGGGCTGGAACACTGAAGCTTTCTTT. It is translated as CASSVEPGWNTEAFF.

The genes are TRBV9 and TRBJ2-1; TRBD2 aligns across 8 bases. V was clipped by 5 bases and J by 4 bases; unmatched bases: 8. Germline CDR1 SGDLS, CDR2 YYNGEE. The CDR3 covers 15 residues. CDR3 region: CASSHSGTRYNEQFF. In DNA form, the CDR3 reads TGTGCCAGCAGTCATTCCGGGACTAGGTACAATGAGCAGTTCTTC.

The chain combines TRBV5-1 with TRBJ2-7; D might be TRBD2 (5 bases). The CDR3 contains 16 residues. Per germline, CDR1 SGHRS and CDR2 YFSETQ. Trimming left V 3 bases short and J 3 bases short, with 19 bases between. CDR3: CASSSLALRESYEQYF. CDR3 nucleotides: TGCGCCAGCAGCTCCTTAGCGCTTAGGGAGAGCTACGAGCAGTACTTC.

The rearrangement joins TRBV4-3 to TRBJ1-2; D remains unclear. V was pared by 0 bases and J by 5 bases, with 10 bases between. This CDR3 contains 14 residues. Per germline, CDR1 LGHNA and CDR2 YSLEER. The CDR3 nucleotides read TGCGCCAGCAGCCAAGATGGGCGGGGTTATGGCTACACCTTC. It encodes CASSQDGRGYGYTF.

V and J are TRBV4-3 and TRBJ2-3, with D possibly being TRBD1 (6 bases). V lost 4 bases, J lost 2 bases, and 10 bases lay in between. The CDR3 sequence is 14 residues long. Germline-derived CDR1 and CDR2 are LGHNA and YSLEER. CDR3 bases: TGCGCCAGCAGCCCACGGACAGACACAGATACGCAGTATTTT. Residues: CASSPRTDTDTQYF.

The V call is TRBV6-1, the J call TRBJ1-4; maybe TRBD1 (5 bases). The germline CDR1 and CDR2 sequences are MNHNS and SASEGT. The CDR3 runs to 13 residues. The V and J ends lost 7 bases and 10 bases respectively, with 16 bases between them. CDR3 amino acids: CASNGDGGLKLFF. CDR3 DNA sequence: TGTGCCAGCAACGGGGACGGCGGGTTAAAACTGTTTTTT.

The V gene is TRBV5-4, the J gene TRBJ2-7; the D gene is possibly TRBD2 (5 bases). V lost 3 bases and J 2 bases, leaving 6 bases between the germline ends. Germline V gene sequence: CDR1 SGHNT, CDR2 YYREEE (reference sequence). This CDR3 region has 12 residues. CDR3 protein: CASSSGTYEQYF. The CDR3 DNA follows: TGTGCCAGCAGCTCCGGGACCTACGAGCAGTACTTC.

A single count supports this clone. The chain joins TRBV30 to TRBJ2-1, with D unclear. This CDR3 is built from 12 residues. V shed 2 bases and J shed 3 bases, with 5 bases lying between them. In germline, CDR1 is GTSNPN, CDR2 SVGIG (reference sequence). This CDR3 reads CAWSSNYNEQFF. CDR3 sequence (DNA): TGTGCCTGGAGTTCCAACTACAATGAGCAGTTCTTC.

The V call is TRBV5-1, the J call TRBJ2-5; D remains ambiguous. Trimming took 5 bases from V and 1 from J, leaving 18 bases between them. The CDR3 runs to 16 residues. CDR1 SGHRS and CDR2 YFSETQ come from the germline V gene. The CDR3 loop is CASRRWIQPPQETQYF. DNA for the CDR3: TGCGCCAGCAGGCGATGGATCCAGCCGCCCCAAGAGACCCAGTACTTC. The full variable domain, rest sourced from reference TRBV5-1 and TRBJ2-5, is KAGVTQTPRYLIKTRGQQVTLSCSPISGHRSVSWYQQTPGQGLQFLFEYFSETQRNKGNFPGRFSGRQFSNSRSEMNVSTLELGDSALYLCASRRWIQPPQETQYFGPGTRLLVL.

The genes are TRBV19 and TRBJ2-7; D is uncertain. Germline loops: CDR1 LNHDA, CDR2 SQIVND (reference sequence). Between the trimmed V and J ends, which lost 4 bases and 5 bases, there was a span of 9 bases. The CDR3 contains 12 residues. The CDR3 DNA reads TGTGCCAGTAGTAGTTTTTTGGACGAGCAGTACTTC. It translates to CASSSFLDEQYF. Looking up the rest from reference TRBV19 and TRBJ2-7 gives the full variable domain: DGGITQSPKYLFRKEGQNVTLSCEQNLNHDAMYWYRQDPGQGLRLIYYSQIVNDFQKGDIAEGYSVSREKKESFPLTVTSAQKNPTAFYLCASSSFLDEQYFGPGTRLTVT.

The genes are TRBV9 and TRBJ1-2; D unclear. CDR1 is SGDLS and CDR2 is YYNGEE in the germline V gene. V lost 4 bases to trimming and J lost 5 bases, with 12 bases between them. The CDR3 consists of 13 residues. In DNA form, the CDR3 reads TGTGCCAGCAGCCCCCTGGGTTATTATGGCTACACCTTC. Its protein product is CASSPLGYYGYTF.

The chain joins TRBV7-3 to TRBJ2-1; 7 bases match TRBD2. Losses at the gene ends were 5 bases for V and 0 bases for J; bases not matched to a gene: 13. CDR3 size: 18 residues. Germline CDR1 and CDR2: SGHTA and FQGTGA. The CDR3 is CASSPYYTSASSYNEQFF. CDR3 nucleotide sequence: TGTGCCAGCAGCCCCTACTACACTAGCGCCAGCTCCTACAATGAGCAGTTCTTC.

J is TRBJ1-6 and V is TRBV30; TRBD1 might be the D (6 bases). The CDR3 covers 13 residues. The germline V gene encodes CDR1 GTSNPN and CDR2 SVGIG (reference sequence). V was clipped by 5 bases and J by 8 bases, with 13 bases between them. CDR3 residues: CAWDWGADSPLHF. CDR3 nucleotide sequence: TGTGCCTGGGACTGGGGGGCAGATTCACCCCTCCACTTT.

In its sample, this clone was seen once. The chain is built from TRBV7-2 and TRBJ1-5; D gene unclear. The germline V gene encodes CDR1 SGHTA and CDR2 FQGNSA. This CDR3 region has 17 residues. V lost 1 base and J lost 7, with 20 bases in between. CDR3 in amino acids: CASSLVPGRLLGQPQHF. CDR3 DNA: TGTGCCAGCAGCTTAGTTCCCGGACGGCTCTTAGGGCAGCCCCAGCATTTT.

The rearrangement uses TRBV5-1 and TRBJ2-7, with TRBD1 identical over 7 bases. CDR3 length equals 13 residues. Germline V CDR1 and CDR2: SGHRS, YFSETQ. V lost 4 bases and J lost 5; bases outside the gene matches: 6. The CDR3 nucleotides read TGCGCCAGCAGCGTCACAGGGGCTCACGAGCAGTACTTC. Protein sequence: CASSVTGAHEQYF.

V is TRBV5-1 and J is TRBJ2-3, with TRBD2 identical over 14 bases. Germline trimming cut 2 bases from V and 3 bases from J; bases unmatched to any gene: 2. Germline CDR1 SGHRS, CDR2 YFSETQ. This CDR3 contains 16 residues. The CDR3 loop is CASSFGTSGRTDTQYF. As DNA, the CDR3 is TGCGCCAGCAGCTTTGGGACTAGCGGGAGAACAGATACGCAGTATTTT.

This sequence joins TRBV5-4 and TRBJ1-3; 7 bases are a match to TRBD1. Trimming took 4 bases from V and 0 from J; bases not matched to a gene: 7. The CDR3 is 16 amino acids. CDR1 is SGHNT and CDR2 is YYREEE in the germline V gene (reference sequence). CDR3 DNA sequence: TGTGCCAGCAGCGCGGGACAGTCGTTCTCTGGAAACACCATATATTTT. This gives the protein CASSAGQSFSGNTIYF.

This clone appeared a single time. CDR3 DNA: TGTGCCAGCAGTGAACGGACTAGCCTAGGAGCAGATACGCAGTATTTT. Encoded protein: CASSERTSLGADTQYF. The chain employs TRBV2 and TRBJ2-3; TRBD2 aligns across 8 bases. Looked up from germline, CDR1 is SNHLY and CDR2 is FYNNEI. This CDR3 region has 16 residues. With 2 bases clipped from V and 4 bases from J, the junction kept 8 bases outside the gene matches.